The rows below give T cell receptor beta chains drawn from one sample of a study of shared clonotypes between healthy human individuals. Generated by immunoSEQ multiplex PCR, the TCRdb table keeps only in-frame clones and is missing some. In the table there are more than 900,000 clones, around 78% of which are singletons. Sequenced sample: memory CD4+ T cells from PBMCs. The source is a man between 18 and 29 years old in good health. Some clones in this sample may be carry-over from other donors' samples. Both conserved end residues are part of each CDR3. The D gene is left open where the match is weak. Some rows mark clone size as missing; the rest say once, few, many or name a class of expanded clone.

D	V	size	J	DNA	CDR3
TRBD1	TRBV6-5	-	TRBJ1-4	TGTGCCAGCAGTCCGGGACAGGAAAAACTGTTTTTT	CASSPGQEKLFF
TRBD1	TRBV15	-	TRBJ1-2	TGTGCCACCAGCGAACGCGAGACAGGGGGCTATGGCTACACCTTC	CATSERETGGYGYTF
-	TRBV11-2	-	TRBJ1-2	TGTGCCAGCAGCTTATCGACCTCGACAGCCGTGAACACCTTC	CASSLSTSTAVNTF
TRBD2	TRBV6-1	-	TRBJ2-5	TGTGCCAGCAGTGAACGGGGACCTTCGATCGGGCTAGCGGGAGGGCAAGAGACCCAGTACTTC	CASSERGPSIGLAGGQETQYF
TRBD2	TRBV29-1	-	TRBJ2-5	TGCAGCCTGGGGAGGGGCCAAGAGACCCAGTACTTC	CSLGRGQETQYF
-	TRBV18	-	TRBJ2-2	TGTGCCAGCTCACGACAGACAGGGAACACCGGGGAGCTGTTTTTT	CASSRQTGNTGELFF
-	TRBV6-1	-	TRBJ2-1	TGTGCCAGCTCACAAACACTGGAGCAGTTCTTC	CASSQTLEQFF
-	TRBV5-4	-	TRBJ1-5	TGTGCCAGCAGCTTAGGAGGGCCCGATAGCAATCAGCCCCAGCATTTT	CASSLGGPDSNQPQHF
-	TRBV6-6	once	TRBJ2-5	TGTGCCAGCGGATTTCGGGAGACCCAGTACTTC	CASGFRETQYF
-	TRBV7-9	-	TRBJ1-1	TGTGCCAGCAGCTTAAGCCAAGTGGAGAACACTGAAGCTTTCTTT	CASSLSQVENTEAFF
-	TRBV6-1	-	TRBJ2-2	TGTGCCAGCATTGAAGAGGGAAAGGGGGACACCGGGGAGCTGTTTTTT	CASIEEGKGDTGELFF
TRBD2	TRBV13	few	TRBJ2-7	TGTGCCAGCAGCTTTAATTTGTGGGAGGGAACCTACGAGCAGTACTTC	CASSFNLWEGTYEQYF
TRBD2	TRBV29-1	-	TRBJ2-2	TGCAGCGTTGCCCGGGGGGTAGGGACCGGGGAGCTGTTTTTT	CSVARGVGTGELFF
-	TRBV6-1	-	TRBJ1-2	TGTGCCAGCAGTCGCATAGTAGGCTATGGCTACACCTTC	CASSRIVGYGYTF
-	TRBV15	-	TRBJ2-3	TGTGCCACCAGCAGAGATCGAGCTAGCACAGATACGCAGTATTTT	CATSRDRASTDTQYF
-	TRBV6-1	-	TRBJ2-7	TGTGCCAGCAGTGAACAGGGTTCCTACGAGCAGTACTTC	CASSEQGSYEQYF
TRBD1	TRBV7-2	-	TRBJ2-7	TGTGCCAGCAGCTTCGGGACAGGCCCCTACGAGCAGTACTTC	CASSFGTGPYEQYF
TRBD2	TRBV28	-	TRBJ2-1	TGTGCCAGCAGTACCCTTCTAGCGGAGAGCTCCTACAATGAGCAGTTCTTC	CASSTLLAESSYNEQFF
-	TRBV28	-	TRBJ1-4	TGTGCCAGCAGTTTATTACGCACCCAGGGGCAATGGTCGGGGGAAAAACTGTTTTTT	CASSLLRTQGQWSGEKLFF
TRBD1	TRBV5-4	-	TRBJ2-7	TGTGCCAGCAGCTTGCCGACAGGGGCCGAGCAGTACTTC	CASSLPTGAEQYF
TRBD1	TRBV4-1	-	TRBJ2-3	TGCGCCAGCAGCCAAACGGGACAGGGTGTAGGAGATACGCAGTATTTT	CASSQTGQGVGDTQYF
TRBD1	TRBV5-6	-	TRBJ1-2	TGTGCCAGCAGCCGAGACGCACGGGACAGCTATGGCTACACCTTC	CASSRDARDSYGYTF
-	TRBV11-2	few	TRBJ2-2	TGTGCCAGCAGCTTCCCTTCCGGGGGATCGAGCACCGGGGAGCTGTTTTTT	CASSFPSGGSSTGELFF
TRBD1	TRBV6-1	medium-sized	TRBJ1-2	TGTGCCAGTGACATTAATGGACAGGGGCCAAGGGGCTACACCTTC	CASDINGQGPRGYTF
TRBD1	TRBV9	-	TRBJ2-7	TGTGCCAGCAGCGCGGGACAGGGGACCTACGAGCAGTACTTC	CASSAGQGTYEQYF
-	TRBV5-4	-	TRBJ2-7	TGTGCCAGCAGCTTGGAAGGCGGCCGTAGAATATACGAGCAGTACTTC	CASSLEGGRRIYEQYF
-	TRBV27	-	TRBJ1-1	TGTGCCAGCAGTTTATCCGGGCTTAACACTGAAGCTTTCTTT	CASSLSGLNTEAFF
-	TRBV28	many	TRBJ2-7	TGTGCCACCAGCCCGTCGGACGCCTACTACGAGCAGTACTTC	CATSPSDAYYEQYF
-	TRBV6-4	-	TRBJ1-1	TGTGCCAGCAGGGTAGGGGCCGAGAACACTGAAGCTTTCTTT	CASRVGAENTEAFF
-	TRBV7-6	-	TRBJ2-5	TGTGCCAGCAGCTTAGACCCGGACACCCAGTACTTC	CASSLDPDTQYF
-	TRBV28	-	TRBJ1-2	TGTGCCAGCAGTTTTTTGGGCCTGAAGGACAGATCTAACTATGGCTACACCTTC	CASSFLGLKDRSNYGYTF
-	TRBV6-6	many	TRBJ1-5	TGTGCCAGCAGCCTCGATGCGGGTCAGCCCCAGCATTTT	CASSLDAGQPQHF
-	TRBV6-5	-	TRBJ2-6	TGTGCCAGCAGGACCCCTGGGGCCAACGTCCTGACTTTC	CASRTPGANVLTF
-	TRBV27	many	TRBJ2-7	TGTGCCAGCAGTTTAAGCCACGGCAGGGGCGACGAGCAGTACTTC	CASSLSHGRGDEQYF
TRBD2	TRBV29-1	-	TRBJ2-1	TGCAGCGTTGTGGGGCGGGAGGGCCCGGATGAGCAGTTCTTC	CSVVGREGPDEQFF